The TCR beta chain under discussion was sequenced for a study of identical twins. With V trimmed by 5 bases and J by 3 bases, 4 bases remained unmatched. CDR3 length equals 14 residues. From germline, CDR1 is SNHLY and CDR2 FYNNEI. TCRdb redid the calling of the 5' RACE reads with MiXCR, one entry per CDR3 protein. The sample lists hundreds of thousands of distinct CDR3 sequences, 7.5% seen once, with 1.5% to 2.5% in the top ten. Overall study findings and caveats: Among beta out-of-frame sequences, excess sharing between twins appeared weaker. Monozygotic twin pairs showed more out-of-frame TCR alpha sharing than models estimated. When twins shared out-of-frame alpha sequences, those sequences had excess low generation probability.

This clonotype was detected ten times or more. Its antigen remains unidentified. This same sample was also taken into another study, of yellow fever vaccine responses in identical twins.

The receptor was derived from a woman aged 18-29 years in good health. The sequenced sample consisted of memory (CD45RO+) T cells sorted from blood. The chain links TRBV2 to TRBJ1-1; 9 nucleotides agree with TRBD1. CDR3: CASSPRTGDTEAFF. The CDR3 nucleotides are TGTGCCAGCAGTCCTAGGACAGGGGACACTGAAGCTTTCTTT.